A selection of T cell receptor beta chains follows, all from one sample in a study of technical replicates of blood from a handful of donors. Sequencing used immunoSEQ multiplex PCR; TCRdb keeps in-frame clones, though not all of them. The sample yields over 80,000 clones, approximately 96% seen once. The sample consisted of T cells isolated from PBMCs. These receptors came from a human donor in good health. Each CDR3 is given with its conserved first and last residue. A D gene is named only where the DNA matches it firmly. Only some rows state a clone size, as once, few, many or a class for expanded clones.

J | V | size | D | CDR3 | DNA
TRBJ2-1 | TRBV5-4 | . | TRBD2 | CASGVSGNYNEQFF | TGTGCCAGCGGGGTTAGCGGGAACTACAATGAGCAGTTCTTC
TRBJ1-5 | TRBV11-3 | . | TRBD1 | CASSLGDRGVYSNQPQHF | TGTGCCAGCAGCTTAGGGGACAGGGGCGTTTATAGCAATCAGCCCCAGCATTTT
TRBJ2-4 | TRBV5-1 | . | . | CASSLDAPPGIQYF | TGCGCCAGCAGCTTGGATGCCCCCCCGGGCATTCAGTACTTC
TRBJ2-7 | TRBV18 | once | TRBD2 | CASSSVAGDSNEQYF | TGTGCCAGCTCATCGGTAGCGGGAGATTCCAACGAGCAGTACTTC
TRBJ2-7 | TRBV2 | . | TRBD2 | CAIWREGFYEQYF | TGTGCCATCTGGAGGGAGGGCTTTTACGAGCAGTACTTC
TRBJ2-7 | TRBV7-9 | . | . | CASSLSDEQYF | TGTGCCAGCAGCCTCTCGGACGAGCAGTACTTC
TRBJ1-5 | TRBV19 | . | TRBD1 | CASTIQGVSNQPQHF | TGTGCCAGTACCATCCAGGGGGTTAGCAATCAGCCCCAGCATTTT
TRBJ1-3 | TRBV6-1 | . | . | CASSELTGRDTIYF | TGTGCCAGCAGTGAGCTGACGGGAAGAGACACCATATATTTT
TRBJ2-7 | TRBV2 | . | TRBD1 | CASSYGQGKYF | TGTGCCAGCAGTTACGGACAGGGTAAGTACTTC
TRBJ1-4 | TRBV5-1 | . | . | CASSFRNLNEKLFF | TGCGCCAGCAGCTTCAGGAATCTCAATGAAAAACTGTTTTTT
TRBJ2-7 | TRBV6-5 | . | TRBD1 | CASSYPGGEYYEQYF | TGTGCCAGCAGTTACCCAGGGGGAGAATACTACGAGCAGTACTTC
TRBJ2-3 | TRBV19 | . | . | CASRDPTDTQYF | TGTGCCAGCCGGGATCCCACAGATACGCAGTATTTT
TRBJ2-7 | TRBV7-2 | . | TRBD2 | CASSYRASGAYEQYF | TGTGCCAGCAGCTACAGGGCTAGCGGGGCCTACGAGCAGTACTTC
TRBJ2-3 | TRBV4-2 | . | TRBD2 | CASSQDLTSGSTDTQYF | TGTGCCAGCAGCCAAGATCTCACTAGCGGGAGCACAGATACGCAGTATTTT
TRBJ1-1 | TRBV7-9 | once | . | CASSLGAGGTEAFF | TGTGCCAGCAGCTTAGGAGCGGGGGGCACTGAAGCTTTCTTT
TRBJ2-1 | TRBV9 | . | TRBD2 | CASSPGTGGPSQFF | TGTGCCAGCAGCCCAGGTACGGGGGGGCCGAGCCAGTTCTTC
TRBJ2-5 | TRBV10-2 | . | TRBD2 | CASTAGTKKETQYF | TGCGCCAGCACCGCCGGGACTAAAAAAGAGACCCAGTACTTC
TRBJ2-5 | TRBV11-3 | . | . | CASSSDPQGIQETQYF | TGTGCCAGCAGCTCCGATCCCCAGGGGATTCAAGAGACCCAGTACTTC
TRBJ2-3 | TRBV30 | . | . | CAWSDLNTDTQYF | TGTGCCTGGAGTGATCTAAACACAGATACGCAGTATTTT
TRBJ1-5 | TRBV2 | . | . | CASSDQQFHQPQHF | TGTGCCAGCAGTGATCAACAATTTCATCAGCCCCAGCATTTT
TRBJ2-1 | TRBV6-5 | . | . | CASSYSLRGDEQFF | TGTGCCAGCAGTTACTCATTGCGGGGCGATGAGCAGTTCTTC
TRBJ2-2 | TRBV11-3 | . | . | CASSLGGGATGELFF | TGTGCCAGCAGCTTAGGAGGAGGGGCAACCGGGGAGCTGTTTTTT
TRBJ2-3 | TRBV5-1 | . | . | CASAKGSGTDTQYF | TGCGCCAGCGCTAAGGGTAGCGGCACAGATACGCAGTATTTT
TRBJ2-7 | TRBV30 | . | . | CAWSRREYRYEQYF | TGTGCCTGGAGTAGACGGGAGTATCGCTACGAGCAGTACTTC
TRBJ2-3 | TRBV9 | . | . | CASSERGLQVSSTDTQYF | TGTGCCAGCAGCGAGAGGGGACTTCAGGTTTCCTCCACAGATACGCAGTATTTT
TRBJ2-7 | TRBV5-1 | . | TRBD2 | CASSLSWRELDEQYF | TGCGCCAGCAGCTTGTCGTGGCGGGAGTTGGACGAGCAGTACTTC
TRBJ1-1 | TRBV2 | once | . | CASGREMNTEAFF | TGTGCCAGCGGGAGGGAAATGAACACTGAAGCTTTCTTT
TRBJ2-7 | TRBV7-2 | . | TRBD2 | CASSGGLAGGHEQYF | TGTGCCAGCAGCGGAGGACTAGCGGGAGGCCACGAGCAGTACTTC
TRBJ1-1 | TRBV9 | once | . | CASSAGLLNTEAFF | TGTGCCAGCAGCGCCGGACTCTTGAACACTGAAGCTTTCTTT
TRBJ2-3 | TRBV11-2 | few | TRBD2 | CASSTGLAGEGANTQYF | TGTGCCAGCAGCACGGGACTAGCGGGAGAGGGAGCGAATACGCAGTATTTT
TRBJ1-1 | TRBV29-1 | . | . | CSGRTSRDTEAFF | TGCAGCGGTCGGACAAGTAGGGACACTGAAGCTTTCTTT
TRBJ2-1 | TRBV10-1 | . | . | CASSDGLNNHEQFF | TGCGCCAGCAGTGATGGACTCAATAACCATGAGCAGTTCTTC